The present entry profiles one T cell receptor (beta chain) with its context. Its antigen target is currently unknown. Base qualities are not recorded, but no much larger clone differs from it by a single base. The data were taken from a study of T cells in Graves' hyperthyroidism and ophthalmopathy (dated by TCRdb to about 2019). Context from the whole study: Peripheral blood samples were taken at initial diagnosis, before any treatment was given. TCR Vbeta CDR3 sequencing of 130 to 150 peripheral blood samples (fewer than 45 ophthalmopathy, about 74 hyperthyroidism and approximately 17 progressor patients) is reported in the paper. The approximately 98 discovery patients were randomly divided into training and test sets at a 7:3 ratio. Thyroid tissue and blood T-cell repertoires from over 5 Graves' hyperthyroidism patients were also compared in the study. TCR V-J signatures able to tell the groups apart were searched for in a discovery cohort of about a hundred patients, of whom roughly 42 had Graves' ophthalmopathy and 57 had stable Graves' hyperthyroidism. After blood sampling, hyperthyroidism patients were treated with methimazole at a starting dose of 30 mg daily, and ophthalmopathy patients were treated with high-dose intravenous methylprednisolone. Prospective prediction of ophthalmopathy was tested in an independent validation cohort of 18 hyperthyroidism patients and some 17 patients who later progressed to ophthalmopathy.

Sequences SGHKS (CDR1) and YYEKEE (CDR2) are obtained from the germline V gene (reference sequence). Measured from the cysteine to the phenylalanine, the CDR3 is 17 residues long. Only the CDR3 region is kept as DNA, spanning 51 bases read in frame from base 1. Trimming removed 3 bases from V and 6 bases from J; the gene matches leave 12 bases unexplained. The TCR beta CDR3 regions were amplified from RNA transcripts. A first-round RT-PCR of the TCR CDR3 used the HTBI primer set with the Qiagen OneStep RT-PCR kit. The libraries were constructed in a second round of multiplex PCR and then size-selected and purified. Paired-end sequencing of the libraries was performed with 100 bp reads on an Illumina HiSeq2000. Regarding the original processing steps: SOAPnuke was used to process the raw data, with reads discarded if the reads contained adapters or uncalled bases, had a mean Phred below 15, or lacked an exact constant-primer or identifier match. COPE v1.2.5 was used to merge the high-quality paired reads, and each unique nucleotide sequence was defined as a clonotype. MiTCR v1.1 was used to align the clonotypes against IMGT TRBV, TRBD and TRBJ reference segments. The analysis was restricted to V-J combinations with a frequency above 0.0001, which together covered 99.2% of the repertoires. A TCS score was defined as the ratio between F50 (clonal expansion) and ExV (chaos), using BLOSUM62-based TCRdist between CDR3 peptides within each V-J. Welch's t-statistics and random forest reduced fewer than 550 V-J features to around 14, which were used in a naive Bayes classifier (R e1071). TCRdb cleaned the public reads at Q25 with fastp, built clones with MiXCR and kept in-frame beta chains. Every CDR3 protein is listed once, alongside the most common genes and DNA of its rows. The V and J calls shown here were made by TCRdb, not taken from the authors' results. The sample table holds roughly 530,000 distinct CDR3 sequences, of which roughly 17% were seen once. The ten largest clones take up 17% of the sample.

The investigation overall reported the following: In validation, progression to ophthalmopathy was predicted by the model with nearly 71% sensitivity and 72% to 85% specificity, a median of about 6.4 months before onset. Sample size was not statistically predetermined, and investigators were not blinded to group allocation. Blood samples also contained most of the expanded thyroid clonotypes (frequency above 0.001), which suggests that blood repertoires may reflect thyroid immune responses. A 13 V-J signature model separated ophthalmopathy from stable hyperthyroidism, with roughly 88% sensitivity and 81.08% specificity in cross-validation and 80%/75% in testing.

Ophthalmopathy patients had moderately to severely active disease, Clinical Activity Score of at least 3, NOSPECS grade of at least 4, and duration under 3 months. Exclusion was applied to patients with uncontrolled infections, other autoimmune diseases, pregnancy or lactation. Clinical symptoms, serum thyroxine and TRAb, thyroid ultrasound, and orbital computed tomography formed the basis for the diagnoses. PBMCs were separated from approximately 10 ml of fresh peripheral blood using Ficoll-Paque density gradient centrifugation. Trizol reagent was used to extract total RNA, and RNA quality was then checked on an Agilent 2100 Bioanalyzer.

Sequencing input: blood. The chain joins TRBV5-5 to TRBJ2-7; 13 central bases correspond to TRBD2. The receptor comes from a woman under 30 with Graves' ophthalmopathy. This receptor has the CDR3 CASSSSPTSGRKVEQYF. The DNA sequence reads TGTGCCAGCAGCTCCTCACCGACTAGCGGGAGGAAGGTCGAGCAGTACTTC.